This T cell receptor beta chain was recorded in a study of cytotoxic CD8 clonotypes in ibrutinib-treated CLL. The wider study: Patient counts were about a dozen relapsed/refractory, under 16 treatment-naive and roughly 18 IGHV unmutated. Samples showed on average around 260,000 productive templates and 80,000 to 100,000 productive rearrangements.

The study's findings and limits: Sustained-remission and progressing patients diverged in sampling times.

Some clones are missing from TCRdb's copy, which holds only in-frame ones; the method was immunoSEQ multiplex PCR. This table holds about 50,000 clones, roughly 71% found once. About this clone: As yet, its antigen is unknown.

This TCR derives from a human donor with chronic lymphocytic leukemia. Material: PBMCs, obtained after 12 months of ibrutinib treatment.

The CDR3 coding sequence is TGTGCCAGCAGCCCCAGGGCGGGAGGTTCCGATGAGCAGTTCTTC. Encoded protein: CASSPRAGGSDEQFF. The chain couples TRBV2 to TRBJ2-1; TRBD2 matches at 8 bases. The junction had 12 bases not matched to a gene; V was cut back by 6 bases and J by 8 bases. In germline, CDR1 is SNHLY, CDR2 FYNNEI. CDR3 length: 15 residues.